This T cell receptor beta chain was sequenced for a study of immune evolution from preneoplasia to lung adenocarcinoma. Broader study findings: Later-stage lesions seemingly showed higher T cell density and diversity than normal lung.

Sequencing was performed with immunoSEQ multiplex PCR; in TCRdb, only in-frame clones are kept and a portion is missing. Altogether roughly 4,200 clones are present, 79% being singletons, with the ten largest covering roughly 26%. This clone was observed a handful of times. The antigen remains undetermined. This sequence was found in a person aged 35 to 65 with lung adenocarcinoma. Some clones in this sample may be carry-over from other donors' samples. Sequenced: FFPE invasive lung adenocarcinoma tissue.

The CDR3 nucleotides are TGCGCCAGCAGCTTGGGGGTGTGGCAGGGAAATCACCAAGAGACCCAGTACTTC. Protein product: CASSLGVWQGNHQETQYF. The chain employs TRBV5-1 and TRBJ2-5, with D possibly being TRBD1 (5 bases). The CDR3 has 18 amino acids. Trimming pared 0 bases from V and 0 bases from J, leaving 18 bases between. CDR1 and CDR2 from the germline V gene are SGHRS and YFSETQ.